Below are 11 T cell receptor beta chains sequenced from a single sample in a study of cytomegalovirus exposure and HLA in healthy donors (dated by TCRdb to about 2017). The library was produced with the immunoSEQ multiplex PCR assay. The multiplex PCR relied on a mix of 60 forward primers for TCR Vbeta segments and 13 reverse primers for TCR Jbeta segments. Imported from immuneACCESS, the table was reduced by TCRdb to in-frame sequences with V and J called. These copies leave out some clones; in studies compared against another copy, an unresolved V gene accounts for under half, and the cause of the remainder is not known. In all, the sample holds fewer than 80,000 clones, and roughly 85% of those were seen once. The ten top clones hold roughly 2.5% of the sample. Specimen: PBMCs. The receptor source for this set is a man aged 25-45 years in good health and CMV-seronegative.

The chain has TRBV18 and TRBJ2-1; D is unclear. The CDR3 consists of 12 residues. Trimming removed 3 bases at V and 10 bases at J, with 10 bases between. Germline assignment: CDR1 KGHSH and CDR2 LQKENI. The CDR3 coding sequence is TGTGCCAGCTCACCCCTCCCGAGAGAGCAGTTCTTC. Protein product: CASSPLPREQFF.

In this sample, this clone turned up a few times. The chain employs TRBV5-1 and TRBJ1-1; no reliable D call. This CDR3 has 14 amino acids. The ends were cut back, 1 base at V and 3 bases at J, with 10 bases in the middle. Per germline, CDR1 SGHRS and CDR2 YFSETQ. CDR3 sequence (DNA): TGCGCCAGCAGCTTGAGGGAGTTCGACACTGAAGCTTTCTTT. Translating gives CASSLREFDTEAFF.

This chain joins TRBV28 and TRBJ2-7; perhaps TRBD2 as D (5 bases). V shed 5 bases and J shed 12 bases, with 17 bases lying between them. Germline V gene data show CDR1 as MDHEN and CDR2 as SYDVKM. The CDR3 extends over 12 amino acids. This CDR3 is CASSPSPGKGYF. Written as DNA, the CDR3 is TGTGCCAGCAGTCCATCTCCGGGGAAGGGGTACTTC.

The J gene is TRBJ2-1, the V gene TRBV11-2, with TRBD2 identical over 7 bases. Trimming at V came to 5 bases and at J to 0 bases, leaving 4 bases not matched to a gene. Per the germline V gene, CDR1 is SGHAT and CDR2 is FQNNGV. The CDR3 extends over 15 amino acids. The CDR3 loop reads CASSHGGSSYNEQFF. The CDR3 coding sequence is TGTGCCAGCAGCCACGGCGGGAGCTCCTACAATGAGCAGTTCTTC.

V usage is TRBV28 and J usage is TRBJ2-7; TRBD2 matches at 9 bases. After removal of 9 bases from V and 3 bases from J, the junction contained 9 bases not matched to a gene. Germline V gene lookup returns CDR1 MDHEN and CDR2 SYDVKM. This CDR3 spans 14 amino acids. Here the CDR3 reads CASRSGSFFYEQYF. The CDR3 coding sequence is TGTGCCAGTCGTAGCGGGAGCTTTTTCTACGAGCAGTACTTC.

The chain combines TRBV19 with TRBJ2-1; TRBD2 matches 9 bases. The ends lost 3 bases at V and 7 bases at J; junction bases unmatched: 7. The germline CDR1 and CDR2 sequences are LNHDA and SQIVND (reference sequence). The CDR3 is made up of 15 amino acids. The CDR3 protein is CASSMGGRARNEQFF. For the CDR3, the DNA is TGTGCCAGTAGTATGGGCGGGAGGGCCAGGAATGAGCAGTTCTTC.

CDR3 coding DNA: TGTGCCAGCAGCCCCGGGACAGGGGGGCAGCCCCAGCATTTT. Translating gives CASSPGTGGQPQHF. The chain recombines TRBV7-2 with TRBJ1-5, with 11 positions matching TRBD1. CDR1 SGHTA and CDR2 FQGNSA come from the germline V gene. Trimming removed 5 bases from V and 7 bases from J; junction bases left unmatched: 4. This CDR3 region has 14 residues.

This clone showed up just a few times. J is TRBJ1-5 and V is TRBV6-6; 7 bases fit TRBD1. Trimming took 7 bases from V and 3 from J; bases not matched to a gene: 6. The CDR3 loop spans 14 amino acids. Germline V lookup: CDR1 MNHNY, CDR2 SVGAGI (reference sequence). Written as DNA, the CDR3 is TGTGCCAGCATTGCAGGGGGTAACAATCAGCCCCAGCATTTT. Encoded protein: CASIAGGNNQPQHF.

This sequence joins TRBV2 and TRBJ1-5; TRBD1 matches 8 bases. The trim removed 8 bases at V and 5 bases at J, leaving 5 bases unmatched. There are 13 residues in the CDR3. CDR1 and CDR2 from the germline V gene are SNHLY and FYNNEI. The CDR3 protein is CASRGQADQPQHF. For the CDR3, the DNA is TGTGCCAGCCGGGGACAGGCGGATCAGCCCCAGCATTTT.

This clone has just one count. Here the CDR3 DNA reads TGTGCCAGCAGCGCTCACAGGGGTGAAAGAAACACCATATATTTT. Amino acid sequence: CASSAHRGERNTIYF. The rearrangement links TRBV9 to TRBJ1-3; 7 bases agree with TRBD1. This CDR3 has 15 amino acids. The J segment lost 5 bases and the V segment lost 3 bases, leaving 8 bases of the junction unmatched. In germline, CDR1 is SGDLS, CDR2 YYNGEE.

The V and J genes are TRBV2 and TRBJ2-2, with 8 nucleotides matching TRBD2. V lost 7 bases to trimming and J lost 2 bases; unmatched junction nucleotides: 6. The CDR3 totals 15 residues. Germline CDR1 SNHLY, CDR2 FYNNEI. The CDR3 spells CASIRTSPNTGELFF. In DNA form, the CDR3 reads TGTGCCAGCATTAGGACTAGCCCAAACACCGGGGAGCTGTTTTTT.